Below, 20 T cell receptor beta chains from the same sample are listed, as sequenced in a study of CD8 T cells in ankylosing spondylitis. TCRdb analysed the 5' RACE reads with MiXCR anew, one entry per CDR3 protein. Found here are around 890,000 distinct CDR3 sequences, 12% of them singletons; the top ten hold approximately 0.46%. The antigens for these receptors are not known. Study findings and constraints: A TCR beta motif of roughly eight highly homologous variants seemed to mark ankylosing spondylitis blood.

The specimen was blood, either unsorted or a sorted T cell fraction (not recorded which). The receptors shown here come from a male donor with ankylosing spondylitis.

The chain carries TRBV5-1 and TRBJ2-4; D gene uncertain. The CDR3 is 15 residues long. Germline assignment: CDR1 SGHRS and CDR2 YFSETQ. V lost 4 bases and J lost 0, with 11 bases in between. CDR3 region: CASSTDTVAKNIQYF. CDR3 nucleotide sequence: TGCGCCAGCAGCACCGATACAGTAGCCAAAAACATTCAGTACTTC. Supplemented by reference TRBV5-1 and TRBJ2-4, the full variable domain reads KAGVTQTPRYLIKTRGQQVTLSCSPISGHRSVSWYQQTPGQGLQFLFEYFSETQRNKGNFPGRFSGRQFSNSRSEMNVSTLELGDSALYLCASSTDTVAKNIQYFGAGTRLSVL.

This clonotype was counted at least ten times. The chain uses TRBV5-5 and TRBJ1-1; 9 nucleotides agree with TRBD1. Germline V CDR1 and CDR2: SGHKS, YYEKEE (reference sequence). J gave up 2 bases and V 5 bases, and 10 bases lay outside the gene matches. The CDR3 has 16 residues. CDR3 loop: CASSSLPGQGNTEAFF. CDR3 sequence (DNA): TGTGCCAGCAGTTCCCTCCCGGGACAGGGAAACACTGAAGCTTTCTTT.

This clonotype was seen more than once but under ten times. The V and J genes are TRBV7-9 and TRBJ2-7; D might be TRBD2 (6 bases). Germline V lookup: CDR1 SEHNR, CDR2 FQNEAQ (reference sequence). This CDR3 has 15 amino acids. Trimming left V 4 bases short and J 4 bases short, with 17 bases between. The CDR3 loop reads CASSSTTKGGYEQYF. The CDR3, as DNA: TGTGCCAGCAGCTCAACAACAAAGGGAGGTTACGAGCAGTACTTC.

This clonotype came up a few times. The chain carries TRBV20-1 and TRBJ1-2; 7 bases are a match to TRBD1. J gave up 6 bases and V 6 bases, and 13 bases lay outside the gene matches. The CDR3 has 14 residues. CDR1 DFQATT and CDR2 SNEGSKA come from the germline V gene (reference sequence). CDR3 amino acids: CSAPRQGALDGYTF. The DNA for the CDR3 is TGCAGTGCACCTAGACAGGGCGCCCTGGATGGCTACACCTTC.

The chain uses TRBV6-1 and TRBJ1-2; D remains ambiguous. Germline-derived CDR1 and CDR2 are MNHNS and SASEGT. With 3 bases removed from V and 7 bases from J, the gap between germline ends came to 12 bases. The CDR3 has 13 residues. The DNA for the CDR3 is TGTGCCAGCAGTGAGTCGGACTTAATTGGCTACACCTTC. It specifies CASSESDLIGYTF.

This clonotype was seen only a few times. In DNA, the CDR3 is TGTGCCAGCAGTTCAAGGTCCCACGAGCAGTACTTC. This sequence encodes CASSSRSHEQYF. The chain is built from TRBV6-2 or TRBV6-3 and TRBJ2-7, with D hard to call. Trimming took off 4 bases at V and 5 bases at J, with 9 bases between the two ends. Germline V gives CDR1 MNHEY, CDR2 SVGEGT. This CDR3 contains 12 residues.

CDR3 DNA: TGTGCCAGCTCAACCGGGACTTCAAGATCTTACAATGAGCAGTTCTTC. This codes for CASSTGTSRSYNEQFF. The chain combines TRBV18 with TRBJ2-1; a possible D gene is TRBD2 (6 bases). Germline V gives CDR1 KGHSH, CDR2 LQKENI. The ends were cut back, 5 bases at V and 4 bases at J, with 18 bases in the middle. CDR3 length: 16 amino acids.

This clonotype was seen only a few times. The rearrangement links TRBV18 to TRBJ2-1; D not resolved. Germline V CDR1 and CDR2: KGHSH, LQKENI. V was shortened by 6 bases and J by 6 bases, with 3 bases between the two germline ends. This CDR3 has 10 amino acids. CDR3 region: CASSPNEQFF. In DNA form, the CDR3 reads TGTGCCAGCTCCCCCAATGAGCAGTTCTTC.

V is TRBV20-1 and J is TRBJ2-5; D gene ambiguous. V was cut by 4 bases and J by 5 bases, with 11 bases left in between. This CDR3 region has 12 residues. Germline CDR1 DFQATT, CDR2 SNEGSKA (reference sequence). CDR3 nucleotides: TGCAGTGCTACTCCTCTCCGGGAGACCCAGTACTTC. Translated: CSATPLRETQYF.

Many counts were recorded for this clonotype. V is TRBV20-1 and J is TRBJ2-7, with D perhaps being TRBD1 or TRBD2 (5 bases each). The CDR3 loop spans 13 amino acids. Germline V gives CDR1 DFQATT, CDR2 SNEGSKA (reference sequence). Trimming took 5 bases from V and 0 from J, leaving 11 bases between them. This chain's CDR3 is CSAHGASSYEQYF. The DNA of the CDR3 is TGCAGTGCTCACGGGGCGAGCTCCTACGAGCAGTACTTC.

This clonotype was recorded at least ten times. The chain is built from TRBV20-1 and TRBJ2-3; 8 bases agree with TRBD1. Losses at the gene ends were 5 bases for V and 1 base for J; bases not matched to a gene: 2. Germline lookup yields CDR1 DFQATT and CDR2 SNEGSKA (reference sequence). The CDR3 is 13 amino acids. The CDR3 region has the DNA TGCAGTGCTTTGGACAGGGGCACAGATACGCAGTATTTT. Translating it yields CSALDRGTDTQYF.

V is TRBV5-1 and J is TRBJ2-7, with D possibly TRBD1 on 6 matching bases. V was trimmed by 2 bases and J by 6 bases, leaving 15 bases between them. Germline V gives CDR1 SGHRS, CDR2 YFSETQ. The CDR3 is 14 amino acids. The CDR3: CASSFAGARAEQYF. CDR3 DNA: TGCGCCAGCAGCTTTGCAGGGGCGAGGGCCGAGCAGTACTTC.

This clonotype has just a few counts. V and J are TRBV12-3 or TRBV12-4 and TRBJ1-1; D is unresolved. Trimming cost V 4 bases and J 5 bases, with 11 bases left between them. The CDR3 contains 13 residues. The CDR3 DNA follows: TGTGCCAGCAGTTGGGAGGAAAATACTGAAGCTTTCTTT. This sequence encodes CASSWEENTEAFF.

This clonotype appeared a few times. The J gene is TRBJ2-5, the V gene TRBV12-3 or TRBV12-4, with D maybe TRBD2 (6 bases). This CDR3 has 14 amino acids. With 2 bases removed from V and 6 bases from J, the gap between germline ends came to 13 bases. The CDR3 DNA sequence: TGTGCCAGCAGTTTAAGGAGGGGTGCGCAGACCCAGTACTTC. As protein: CASSLRRGAQTQYF.

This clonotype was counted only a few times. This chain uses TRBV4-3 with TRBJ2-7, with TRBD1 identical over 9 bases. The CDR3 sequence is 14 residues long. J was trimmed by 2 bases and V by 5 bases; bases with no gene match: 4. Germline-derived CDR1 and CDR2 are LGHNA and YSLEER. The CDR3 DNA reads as TGCGCCAGCAGCATATGGACAGGGGCCTACGAGCAGTACTTC. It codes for CASSIWTGAYEQYF.

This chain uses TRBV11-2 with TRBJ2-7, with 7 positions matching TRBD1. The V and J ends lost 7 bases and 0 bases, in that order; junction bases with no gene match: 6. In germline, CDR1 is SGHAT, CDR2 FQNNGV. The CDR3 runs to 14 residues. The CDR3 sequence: CASTNRGSSYEQYF. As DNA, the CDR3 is TGTGCCAGCACCAACAGGGGAAGCTCCTACGAGCAGTACTTC.

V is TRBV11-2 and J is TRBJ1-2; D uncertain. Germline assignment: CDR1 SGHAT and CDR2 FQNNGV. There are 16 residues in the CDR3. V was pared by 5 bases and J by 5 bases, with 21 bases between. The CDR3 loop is CASSRIRTGVTYGYTF. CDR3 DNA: TGTGCCAGCAGCCGTATTCGGACCGGGGTCACATATGGCTACACCTTC. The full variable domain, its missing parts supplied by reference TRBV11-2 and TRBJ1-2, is EAGVAQSPRYKIIEKRQSVAFWCNPISGHATLYWYQQILGQGPKLLIQFQNNGVVDDSQLPKDRFSAERLKGVDSTLKIQPAKLEDSAVYLCASSRIRTGVTYGYTFGSGTRLTVV.

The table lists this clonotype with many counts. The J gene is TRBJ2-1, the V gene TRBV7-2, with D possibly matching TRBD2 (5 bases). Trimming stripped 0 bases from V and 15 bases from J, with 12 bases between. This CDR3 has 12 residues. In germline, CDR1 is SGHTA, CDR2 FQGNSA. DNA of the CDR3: TGTGCCAGCAGCTTAGCCCCTAGCTTACGGTTCTTC. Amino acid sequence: CASSLAPSLRFF. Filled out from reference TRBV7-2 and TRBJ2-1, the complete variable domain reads GAGVSQSPSNKVTEKGKDVELRCDPISGHTALYWYRQSLGQGLEFLIYFQGNSAPDKSGLPSDRFSAERTGGSVSTLTIQRTQQEDSAVYLCASSLAPSLRFFGPGTRLTVL.

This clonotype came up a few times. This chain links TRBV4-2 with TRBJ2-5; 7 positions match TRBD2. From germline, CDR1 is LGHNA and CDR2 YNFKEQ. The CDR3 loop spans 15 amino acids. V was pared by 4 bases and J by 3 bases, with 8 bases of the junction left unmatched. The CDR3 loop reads CASSLGVLAEETQYF. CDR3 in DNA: TGTGCCAGCAGCCTGGGGGTTCTAGCGGAAGAGACCCAGTACTTC.

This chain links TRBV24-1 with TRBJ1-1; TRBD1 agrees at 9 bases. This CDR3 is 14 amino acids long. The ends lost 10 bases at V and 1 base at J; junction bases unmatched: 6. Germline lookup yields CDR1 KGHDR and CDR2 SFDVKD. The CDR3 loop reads CATQGASENTEAFF. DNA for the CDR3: TGTGCCACACAGGGGGCGAGTGAGAACACTGAAGCTTTCTTT.